These T cell receptor beta chains were read from a single sample in a study of shared clonotypes between healthy human individuals. Libraries were prepared by immunoSEQ multiplex PCR; TCRdb keeps only in-frame clonotypes and omits some of them. Of 2 million to 2.5 million clones in the sample, 80% to 95% are singletons; the top ten hold 0.36%. Specimen: naive CD4+ T cells from PBMCs. The receptors stem from a man younger than 30 in good health. Some clones in this sample may be carry-over from other donors' samples. The CDR3 runs from the conserved cysteine through the conserved F or W. Each record gives: D gene, CDR3 length, V gene, clone size, J gene, CDR3 protein, CDR3 DNA. A D gene is named only where the DNA matches it firmly. Clone size is given for some rows only: seen once, a few or many times, or a class if the clone is expanded.

-	14	TRBV2	-	TRBJ1-1	CASSLTTVNTEAFF	TGTGCCAGCAGCCTGACGACGGTGAACACTGAAGCTTTCTTT
-	16	TRBV25-1	-	TRBJ2-5	CASSEGFSGHQETQYF	TGTGCCAGCAGTGAGGGTTTCTCAGGACACCAAGAGACCCAGTACTTC
-	15	TRBV6-6	-	TRBJ2-1	CASSRTGMRFNEQFF	TGTGCCAGCAGCCGCACAGGGATGAGATTCAATGAGCAGTTCTTC
-	14	TRBV27	-	TRBJ2-3	CASSPPGGGDTQYF	TGTGCCAGCAGCCCCCCGGGGGGCGGGGATACGCAGTATTTT
-	13	TRBV4-2	once	TRBJ2-2	CASAPGNTGELFF	TGTGCCAGCGCCCCGGGGAACACCGGGGAGCTGTTTTTT
-	13	TRBV2	-	TRBJ2-5	CASSDRREETQYF	TGTGCCAGCAGTGATCGGCGGGAAGAGACCCAGTACTTC
-	14	TRBV5-1	-	TRBJ2-1	CASSLGWGYNEQFF	TGCGCCAGCAGCTTAGGGTGGGGGTACAATGAGCAGTTCTTC
-	14	TRBV5-1	-	TRBJ1-1	CASSLGGRNTEAFF	TGCGCCAGCAGCTTGGGTGGGAGAAACACTGAAGCTTTCTTT
-	14	TRBV9	-	TRBJ1-1	CASNRGPADTEAFF	TGTGCCAGCAACCGAGGGCCCGCGGACACTGAAGCTTTCTTT
-	12	TRBV28	few	TRBJ1-1	CATQGPGTEAFF	TGTGCCACCCAAGGTCCGGGCACTGAAGCTTTCTTT
TRBD1	14	TRBV2	-	TRBJ2-7	CASSGGTGVYEQYF	TGTGCCAGCAGTGGCGGGACAGGGGTCTACGAGCAGTACTTC
TRBD2	16	TRBV5-1	-	TRBJ2-3	CASSLGSGTNTDTQYF	TGCGCCAGCAGCTTGGGTAGCGGGACGAACACAGATACGCAGTATTTT
-	13	TRBV6-6	-	TRBJ2-7	CASTRQASYEQYF	TGTGCCAGCACCCGACAGGCCTCCTACGAGCAGTACTTC
-	14	TRBV28	-	TRBJ1-4	CASSPGSTNEKLFF	TGTGCCAGCAGCCCCGGGAGCACTAATGAAAAACTGTTTTTT
-	13	TRBV6-1	-	TRBJ1-2	CASSERGVGGYTF	TGTGCCAGCAGTGAAAGGGGAGTGGGCGGCTACACCTTC
-	14	TRBV7-2	-	TRBJ2-3	CASSLRTGTDTQYF	TGTGCCAGCAGCTTACGGACAGGCACAGATACGCAGTATTTT
-	14	TRBV5-1	-	TRBJ2-7	CASSLGPRTTEQYF	TGCGCCAGCAGCTTGGGTCCTAGAACGACCGAGCAGTACTTC
-	13	TRBV28	-	TRBJ1-5	CASLRTGNQPQHF	TGTGCCAGCCTAAGGACTGGCAATCAGCCCCAGCATTTT
-	16	TRBV11-2	-	TRBJ2-1	CASSGRRQGSRNEQFF	TGTGCCAGCTCCGGGCGCCGGCAAGGATCTCGGAATGAGCAGTTCTTC
-	15	TRBV7-8	-	TRBJ2-7	CASSLVFSKLLEQYF	TGTGCCAGCAGCTTAGTCTTTTCGAAGCTTCTCGAGCAGTACTTC
-	13	TRBV5-6	-	TRBJ2-5	CASSLVGEETQYF	TGTGCCAGCAGCTTGGTTGGGGAAGAGACCCAGTACTTC
-	15	TRBV7-8	-	TRBJ1-2	CASSPRGLPRDGYTF	TGTGCCAGCAGCCCACGGGGGCTGCCTAGGGATGGCTACACCTTC